Listed below are T cell receptor beta chains from one sample, sequenced in a study of monozygotic twins with inflammatory bowel disease. TCRdb reprocessed the 5' RACE reads and stores each CDR3 protein as one record, lacking DNA. Its clone listing holds 400,000 to 500,000 distinct CDR3 sequences. The sequencing sample was made of blood. All receptors come from a human donor with ulcerative colitis or Crohn's disease, or a healthy co-twin of an affected twin (not recorded which). Both conserved end residues are part of each CDR3.

v_call	j_call	cdr3_aa
TRBV11-2	TRBJ2-1	CASSISGRPYNEQFF
TRBV11-2	TRBJ2-5	CASSLNLGLAGARETQYF
TRBV19	TRBJ2-7	CASSIIGGEQYF
TRBV12-3/TRBV12-4	TRBJ2-7	CASSITRGPREQYF
TRBV29-1	TRBJ1-1	CSVHVLPGVNTEAFF
TRBV5-4	TRBJ2-7	CASITGGYEQYF
TRBV5-1	TRBJ2-1	CASSLARGAAYNEQFF
TRBV29-1	TRBJ1-2	CSVTQTGGHYGYTF
TRBV27	TRBJ2-7	CASRPRQGHYEQYF
TRBV29-1	TRBJ2-7	CSVEAPGLPGEQYF
TRBV7-3	TRBJ2-3	CASSSTVPGEVDTQYF
TRBV7-9	TRBJ2-7	CASSFLGTGNYEQYF
TRBV7-2	TRBJ2-2	CASSLARTSSGELFF
TRBV28	TRBJ1-5	CASRPIDTNQPQHF
TRBV6-1	TRBJ1-2	CASSAQGDYGYTF
TRBV29-1	TRBJ2-4	CSVEGTGSKNIQYF
TRBV5-1	TRBJ1-1	CASSLGLTSDRAGNTEAFF
TRBV20-1	TRBJ2-7	CSATDGGYEQYF
TRBV6-1	TRBJ1-4	CASSQTGNDEKLFF
TRBV18	TRBJ1-1	CASSPGNTEAFF
TRBV7-2	TRBJ1-5	CASSLDTSNQPQHF
TRBV10-2	TRBJ2-1	CASSGGGKYNEQFF
TRBV4-3	TRBJ2-5	CASSQDIGRGMVETQYF
TRBV4-3	TRBJ2-3	CASSQESGDTQYF
TRBV10-3	TRBJ2-2	CAIPRGGSPNTNTGELFF
TRBV13	TRBJ2-4	CASSPDRIKNIQYF
TRBV14	TRBJ1-3	CASSQGTSGNTIYF
TRBV29-1	TRBJ2-1	CSVRDFLYNEQFF
TRBV20-1	TRBJ2-7	CSARWLGYYEQYF
TRBV6-5	TRBJ1-4	CASSYGTDNEKLFF
TRBV12-1	TRBJ2-7	CASSLGHPREQYF
TRBV7-8	TRBJ2-3	CASSSRGLPDTQYF
TRBV15	TRBJ1-1	CATSRVLGLTYTEAFF
TRBV23-1	TRBJ1-1	CASNPGGPTEAFF
TRBV3-1	TRBJ2-1	CASSQGPLRGTNNEQFF
TRBV18	TRBJ1-2	CASSPGTIYGYTF
TRBV3-1	TRBJ1-4	CASSQGVGGLAYNEKLFF
TRBV7-2	TRBJ2-7	CASSLWAGEQYF
TRBV5-1	TRBJ1-1	CASSPNRGNTEAFF
TRBV5-1	TRBJ2-7	CASSSPDTAYEQYF
TRBV5-1	TRBJ2-1	CASSAGQQYNEQFF
TRBV28	TRBJ2-5	CASSLREDQETQYF
TRBV30	TRBJ2-5	CAWKWGLETQYF
TRBV3-1	TRBJ2-2	CASSHLAGANTGELFF
TRBV7-9	TRBJ2-1	CASRRRDTQFF
TRBV30	TRBJ1-6	CAWSAVAVRSYNSPLHF
TRBV5-1	TRBJ2-7	CASSLGQPTYEQYF
TRBV5-1	TRBJ2-1	CASSLADSSYNEQFF
TRBV28	TRBJ2-2	CASSFGVQRGYGELFF
TRBV20-1	TRBJ2-7	CSARDSPGGTYEQYF
TRBV14	TRBJ1-2	CASSQDGGLNGYTF
TRBV18	TRBJ2-1	CASSHPQGAEFF
TRBV6-5	TRBJ2-7	CASSYGTWGREQYF
TRBV5-1	TRBJ2-7	CASSLEARLGPAYEQYF
TRBV3-1	TRBJ2-2	CASSQPTGGLNTGELFF
TRBV3-1	TRBJ2-1	CASSQAPSNEQFF
TRBV12-3/TRBV12-4	TRBJ1-1	CASSPGWNTEAFF
TRBV28	TRBJ2-4	CASNSGLAGFAKNIQYF
TRBV20-1	TRBJ2-1	CSARDRGASGYNEQFF